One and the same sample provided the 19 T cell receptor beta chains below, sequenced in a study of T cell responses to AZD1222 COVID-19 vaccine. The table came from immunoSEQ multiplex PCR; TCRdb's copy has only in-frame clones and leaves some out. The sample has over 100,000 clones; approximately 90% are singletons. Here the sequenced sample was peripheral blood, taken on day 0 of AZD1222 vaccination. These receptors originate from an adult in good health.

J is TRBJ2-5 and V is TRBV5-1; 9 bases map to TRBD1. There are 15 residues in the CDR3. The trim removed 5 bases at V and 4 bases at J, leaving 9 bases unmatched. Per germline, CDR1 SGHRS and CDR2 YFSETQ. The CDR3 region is CASRDRGGSGETQYF. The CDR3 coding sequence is TGCGCCAGCAGGGACAGGGGAGGGTCAGGAGAGACCCAGTACTTC.

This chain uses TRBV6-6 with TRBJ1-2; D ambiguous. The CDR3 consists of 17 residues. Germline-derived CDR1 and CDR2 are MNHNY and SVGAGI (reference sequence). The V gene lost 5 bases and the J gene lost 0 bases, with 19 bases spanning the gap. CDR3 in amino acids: CASSPDGAMAPNYGYTF. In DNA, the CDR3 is TGTGCCAGCAGTCCCGATGGAGCAATGGCTCCTAACTATGGCTACACCTTC.

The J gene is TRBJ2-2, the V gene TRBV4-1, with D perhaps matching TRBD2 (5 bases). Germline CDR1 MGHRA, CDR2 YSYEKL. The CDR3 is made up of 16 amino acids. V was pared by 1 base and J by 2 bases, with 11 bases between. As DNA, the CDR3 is TGCGCCAGCAGCCAAGGGCGGCTAGCAAACACCGGGGAGCTGTTTTTT. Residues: CASSQGRLANTGELFF.

The CDR3 bases are TGTGCCAGCAGCTTAATGGGTAGCTCCTACAATGAGCAGTTCTTC. Its translation: CASSLMGSSYNEQFF. The rearrangement uses TRBV7-3 and TRBJ2-1; D remains ambiguous. The V end lost 1 base, the J end lost 0 bases, and 7 bases lay between the germline ends. This CDR3 is built from 15 residues. Germline values: CDR1 SGHTA, CDR2 FQGTGA.

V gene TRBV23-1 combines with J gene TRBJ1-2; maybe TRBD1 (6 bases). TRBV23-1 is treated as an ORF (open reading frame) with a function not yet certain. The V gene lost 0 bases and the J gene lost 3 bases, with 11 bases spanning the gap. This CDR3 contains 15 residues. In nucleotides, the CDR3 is TGCGCCAGCAGTCAATCCCAGACAGGTGACTATGGCTACACCTTC. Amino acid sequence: CASSQSQTGDYGYTF.

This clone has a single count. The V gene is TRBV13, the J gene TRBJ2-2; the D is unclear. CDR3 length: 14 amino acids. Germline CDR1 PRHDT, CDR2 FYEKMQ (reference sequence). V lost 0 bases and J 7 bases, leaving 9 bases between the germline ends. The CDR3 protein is CASSLGDGGGELFF. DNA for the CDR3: TGTGCCAGCAGCTTAGGCGATGGTGGCGGGGAGCTGTTTTTT.

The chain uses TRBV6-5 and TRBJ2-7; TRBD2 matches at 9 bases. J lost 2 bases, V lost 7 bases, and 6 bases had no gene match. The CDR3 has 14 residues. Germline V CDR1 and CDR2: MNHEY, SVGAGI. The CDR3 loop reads CASNRAGGPYEQYF. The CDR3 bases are TGTGCCAGCAACCGAGCGGGAGGCCCCTACGAGCAGTACTTC.

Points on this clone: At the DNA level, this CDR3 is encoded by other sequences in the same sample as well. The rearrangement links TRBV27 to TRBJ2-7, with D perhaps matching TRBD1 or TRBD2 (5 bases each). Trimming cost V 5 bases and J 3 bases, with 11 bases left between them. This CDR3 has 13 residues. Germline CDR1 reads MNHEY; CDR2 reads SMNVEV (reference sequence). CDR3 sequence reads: CASSGGAYYEQYF. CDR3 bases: TGTGCCAGCAGTGGGGGTGCCTACTACGAGCAGTACTTC.

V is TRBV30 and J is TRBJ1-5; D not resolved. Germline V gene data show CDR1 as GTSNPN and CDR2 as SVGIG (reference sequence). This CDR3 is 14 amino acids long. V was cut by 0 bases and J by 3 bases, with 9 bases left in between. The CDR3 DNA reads TGTGCCTGGAGTGTACATGGGGTCAATCAGCCCCAGCATTTT. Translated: CAWSVHGVNQPQHF.

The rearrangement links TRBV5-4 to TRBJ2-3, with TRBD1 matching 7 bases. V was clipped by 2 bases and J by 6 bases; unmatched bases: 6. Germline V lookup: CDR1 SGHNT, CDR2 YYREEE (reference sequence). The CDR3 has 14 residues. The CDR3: CASSFGQDSDTQYF. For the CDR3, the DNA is TGTGCCAGCAGCTTTGGACAGGATAGTGATACGCAGTATTTT.

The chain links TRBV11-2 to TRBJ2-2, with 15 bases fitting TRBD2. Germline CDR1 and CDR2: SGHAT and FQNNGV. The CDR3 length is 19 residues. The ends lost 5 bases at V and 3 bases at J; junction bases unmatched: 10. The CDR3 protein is CASSARVGLAGGDTGELFF. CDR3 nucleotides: TGTGCCAGCAGCGCCCGGGTCGGACTAGCGGGAGGGGACACCGGGGAGCTGTTTTTT.

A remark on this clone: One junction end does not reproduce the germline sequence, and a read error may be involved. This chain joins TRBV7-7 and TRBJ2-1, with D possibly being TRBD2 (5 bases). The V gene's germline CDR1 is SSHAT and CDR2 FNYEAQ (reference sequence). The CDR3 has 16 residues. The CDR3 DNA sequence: TGTGCTAGCAGCCCTACCGAGGGAAGCCATTTCGGCGAGCAGTTCTTC. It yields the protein CASSPTEGSHFGEQFF.

In DNA form, the CDR3 reads TGTGCCAGCAGCCAAGCCGGGGGTCCCTACGAGCAGTACTTC. This translates into CASSQAGGPYEQYF. This chain uses TRBV3-1 (or the pseudogene TRBV3-2) with TRBJ2-7, with D possibly matching TRBD2 (6 bases). Trimming removed 1 base from V and 2 bases from J, with 9 bases in between. The CDR3 sequence is 14 residues long. Germline V gives CDR1 LGHDT, CDR2 YNNKEL (reference sequence).

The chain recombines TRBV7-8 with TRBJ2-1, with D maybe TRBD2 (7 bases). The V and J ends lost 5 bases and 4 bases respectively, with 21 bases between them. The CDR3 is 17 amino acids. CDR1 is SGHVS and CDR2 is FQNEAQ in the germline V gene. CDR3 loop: CASSLLSGGGLYNEQFF. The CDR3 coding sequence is TGTGCCAGCAGCCTACTCTCTGGCGGGGGCCTTTACAATGAGCAGTTCTTC.

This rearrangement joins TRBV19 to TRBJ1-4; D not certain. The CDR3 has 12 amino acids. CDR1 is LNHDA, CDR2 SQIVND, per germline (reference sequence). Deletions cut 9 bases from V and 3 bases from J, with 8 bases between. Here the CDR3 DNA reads TGTGCCAGCGGGAGGGCTAATGAAAAACTGTTTTTT. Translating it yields CASGRANEKLFF.

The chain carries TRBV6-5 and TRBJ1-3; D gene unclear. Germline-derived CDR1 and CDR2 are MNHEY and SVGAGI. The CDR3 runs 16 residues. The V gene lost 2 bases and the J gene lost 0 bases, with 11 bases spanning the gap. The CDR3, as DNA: TGTGCCAGCAGTTACCTGGAGGCTGACTCTGGAAACACCATATATTTT. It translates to CASSYLEADSGNTIYF.

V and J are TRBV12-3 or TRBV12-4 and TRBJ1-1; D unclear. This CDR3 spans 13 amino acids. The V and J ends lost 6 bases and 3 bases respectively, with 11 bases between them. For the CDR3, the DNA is TGTGCCAGCAGGGACGGAGGATACACTGAAGCTTTCTTT. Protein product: CASRDGGYTEAFF.

This chain's CDR3 is CASSNRDRSKQETQYF. As DNA, the CDR3 is TGTGCCAGCAGCAACCGGGACCGATCTAAACAAGAGACCCAGTACTTC. The chain combines TRBV28 with TRBJ2-5; tentatively, D is TRBD1 or TRBD2 (5 bases each). Trimming removed 6 bases from V and 2 bases from J, with 19 bases in between. Germline V gene lookup returns CDR1 MDHEN and CDR2 SYDVKM. The CDR3 runs 16 residues.

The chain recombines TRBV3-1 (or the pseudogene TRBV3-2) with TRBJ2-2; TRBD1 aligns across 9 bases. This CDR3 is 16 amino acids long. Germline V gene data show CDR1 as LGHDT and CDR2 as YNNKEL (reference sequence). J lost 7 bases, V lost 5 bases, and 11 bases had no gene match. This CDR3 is CASSSRDRAYSGELFF. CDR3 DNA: TGTGCCAGCAGCTCCCGGGACAGGGCGTACAGCGGGGAGCTGTTTTTT.